The rows below give T cell receptor beta chains drawn from one sample of a study of shared clonotypes between healthy human individuals. Clones were read by immunoSEQ multiplex PCR, and TCRdb kept only the in-frame ones, dropping some. The repertoire holds 500,000 or so clones, with about 96% as singletons. Sequences were obtained from naive CD4+ T cells sorted from blood. The receptors stem from a woman in her twenties or thirties in good health. The CDR3 runs from the conserved cysteine through the conserved F or W. Each record gives: J gene, V gene, CDR3 protein.

j_call: TRBJ2-5
v_call: TRBV27
cdr3_aa: CASSLRVPAAGGQETQYF

j_call: .
v_call: TRBV5-1
cdr3_aa: CASSPRGTGMYEQYF

j_call: TRBJ1-1
v_call: TRBV5-1
cdr3_aa: CASSLRGHSNTEAFF

j_call: TRBJ2-7
v_call: TRBV28
cdr3_aa: CASSSNLQGQVPYEQYF

j_call: TRBJ2-7
v_call: TRBV5-1
cdr3_aa: CASSSGLPSYEQYF

j_call: TRBJ1-1
v_call: TRBV6-1
cdr3_aa: CASSGQGGGDTEAFF

j_call: TRBJ2-7
v_call: TRBV21-1
cdr3_aa: CASSKFVRHPYEQYF

j_call: TRBJ1-1
v_call: TRBV18
cdr3_aa: CASSPMGQGAEAFF

j_call: TRBJ2-2
v_call: TRBV7-9
cdr3_aa: CAFKPPGARTGELFF

j_call: TRBJ1-1
v_call: TRBV18
cdr3_aa: CASSPGTGRWTEAFF